The 18 T cell receptor beta chains below all came from one sample that was sequenced in a study of T-cell memory formation after mild COVID-19 (dated by TCRdb to about 2021). The library was obtained by 5' RACE. The data were produced on an Illumina NovaSeq 6000. Through fastp at Q25 and MiXCR, TCRdb rebuilt clones from the public reads, retaining in-frame beta chains. CDR3 protein duplicates are merged, each entry listing the most common genes and DNA. Present in this sample are about 600,000 distinct CDR3 sequences, about a fifth of which were seen just once. The ten largest clones add up to approximately 8.4% of the sample. The sample was PBMCs or a T cell subset sorted from them (not recorded which). These receptors were collected from an adult woman who had mild COVID-19 (a few samples of this study predate the infection). The sample titles of this study are shuffled in the database, so cell type and time point are left out; the donor was told from shared clones.

This sequence joins TRBV7-8 and TRBJ1-2; perhaps TRBD1 as D (6 bases). Germline assignment: CDR1 SGHVS and CDR2 FQNEAQ. The CDR3 covers 15 residues. Trimming removed 5 bases from V and 8 bases from J, with 21 bases in between. CDR3 region: CASSPTLAGAGGYTF. DNA for the CDR3: TGTGCCAGCAGCCCTACCTTGGCGGGGGCTGGCGGCTACACCTTC.

This clonotype has a handful of counts. V usage is TRBV27 and J usage is TRBJ1-6; tentatively, D is TRBD1 (6 bases). V was shortened by 6 bases and J by 7 bases, with 13 bases between the two germline ends. The V gene's germline CDR1 is MNHEY and CDR2 SMNVEV (reference sequence). This CDR3 spans 14 amino acids. The CDR3 reads CASSYRELNSPLHF. CDR3 bases: TGTGCCAGCAGCTACAGGGAACTCAATTCACCCCTCCACTTT.

This chain connects TRBV7-6 to TRBJ1-1, with a possible D match to TRBD1 (6 bases). The V gene's germline CDR1 is SGHVS and CDR2 FNYEAQ. This CDR3 contains 17 residues. V shed 1 base and J shed 1 base, with 16 bases lying between them. The DNA for the CDR3 is TGTGCCAGCAGCTTAGGATTCGGGGGGCCGGGGAACACTGAAGCTTTCTTT. Amino acid sequence: CASSLGFGGPGNTEAFF.

This clonotype was detected a few times. This chain joins TRBV11-2 and TRBJ2-1, with D perhaps TRBD2 (5 bases). CDR1 and CDR2 (germline): SGHAT, FQNNGV. Between the trimmed V and J ends, which lost 3 bases and 8 bases, there was a span of 20 bases. The CDR3 totals 16 residues. Here the CDR3 reads CASSFDGGGVFYEQFF. The CDR3 coding sequence is TGTGCCAGCAGCTTTGATGGAGGTGGAGTTTTCTATGAGCAGTTCTTC.

V is TRBV7-2 and J is TRBJ2-7, with D tentatively TRBD2 (5 bases). V lost 10 bases and J 4 bases, leaving 17 bases between the germline ends. CDR1 and CDR2 (germline): SGHTA, FQGNSA. CDR3 size: 13 residues. CDR3 protein: CATDRDPGYEQYF. The CDR3 DNA follows: TGTGCCACTGATCGGGATCCGGGGTACGAGCAGTACTTC.

DNA for the CDR3: TGTGCCAGCAGCTTACGGCGACTAGCGGGGGATACCGGGGAGCTGTTTTTT. It yields the protein CASSLRRLAGDTGELFF. The V call is TRBV7-6, the J call TRBJ2-2, with TRBD2 identical over 12 bases. Per the germline V gene, CDR1 is SGHVS and CDR2 is FNYEAQ. The CDR3 length is 17 residues. J gave up 5 bases and V 2 bases, and 6 bases lay outside the gene matches.

This clonotype was recorded many times. The chain joins TRBV5-1 to TRBJ2-5, with D possibly being TRBD2 (6 bases). The CDR3 consists of 14 residues. V lost 3 bases to trimming and J lost 3 bases, with 12 bases between them. Germline lookup yields CDR1 SGHRS and CDR2 YFSETQ. CDR3 bases: TGCGCCAGCAGCTCAACTAGCACCGAAGAGACCCAGTACTTC. Amino acid sequence: CASSSTSTEETQYF. Filled out from reference TRBV5-1 and TRBJ2-5, the complete variable domain reads KAGVTQTPRYLIKTRGQQVTLSCSPISGHRSVSWYQQTPGQGLQFLFEYFSETQRNKGNFPGRFSGRQFSNSRSEMNVSTLELGDSALYLCASSSTSTEETQYFGPGTRLLVL.

The chain combines TRBV6-5 with TRBJ2-7; D possibly corresponds to TRBD1 (6 bases). In germline, CDR1 is MNHEY, CDR2 SVGAGI. Deletions cut 0 bases from V and 2 bases from J, with 8 bases between. This CDR3 contains 14 residues. CDR3 sequence reads: CASSYSYRAYEQYF. The CDR3 DNA reads as TGTGCCAGCAGTTACTCATACAGGGCCTACGAGCAGTACTTC.

The chain employs TRBV7-9 and TRBJ2-7; 7 bases are a match to TRBD1. The CDR3 length is 15 residues. Looked up from germline, CDR1 is SEHNR and CDR2 is FQNEAQ (reference sequence). Trimming removed 1 base from V and 4 bases from J; junction bases left unmatched: 7. The CDR3 reads CASSLVGTAPYEQYF. The CDR3 nucleotides read TGTGCCAGCAGCTTAGTAGGGACAGCACCGTACGAGCAGTACTTC.

The rearrangement uses TRBV5-6 and TRBJ2-6; D is unclear. CDR1 and CDR2 from the germline V gene are SGHDT and YYEEEE. CDR3 length: 16 residues. V was clipped by 1 base and J by 0 bases, with 8 bases between them. The CDR3 loop reads CASSLLGPSGANVLTF. Written as DNA, the CDR3 is TGTGCCAGCAGCTTGTTGGGTCCCTCTGGGGCCAACGTCCTGACTTTC.

Only a few counts were recorded for this clonotype. V usage is TRBV19 and J usage is TRBJ2-3; D call uncertain. The germline V and J ends were trimmed by 5 bases and 1 base, with 16 bases remaining between them. The CDR3 runs 16 residues. Germline V CDR1 and CDR2: LNHDA, SQIVND (reference sequence). The CDR3: CASSERKAVGTDTQYF. The CDR3 nucleotides are TGTGCCAGTAGTGAAAGGAAAGCCGTGGGCACAGATACGCAGTATTTT.

The genes are TRBV5-1 and TRBJ1-1; D possibly corresponds to TRBD1 (6 bases). This CDR3 has 14 amino acids. CDR1 and CDR2 (germline): SGHRS, YFSETQ. The V end lost 2 bases, the J end lost 11 bases, and 19 bases lay between the germline ends. Here the CDR3 reads CASSLESGAPWAFF. CDR3 nucleotide sequence: TGCGCCAGCAGCTTAGAATCAGGGGCGCCCTGGGCTTTCTTT. Full variable domain (remainder filled in from reference TRBV5-1 and TRBJ1-1): KAGVTQTPRYLIKTRGQQVTLSCSPISGHRSVSWYQQTPGQGLQFLFEYFSETQRNKGNFPGRFSGRQFSNSRSEMNVSTLELGDSALYLCASSLESGAPWAFFGQGTRLTVV.

The chain combines TRBV7-2 with TRBJ1-2; 9 positions agree with TRBD1. The junction had 1 base not matched to a gene; V was cut back by 3 bases and J by 2 bases. Germline V gives CDR1 SGHTA, CDR2 FQGNSA. This CDR3 spans 14 amino acids. The CDR3 DNA is TGTGCCAGCAGCTTCGGACAGGGGAACTATGGCTACACCTTC. Protein: CASSFGQGNYGYTF.

This clonotype has more than one count but fewer than ten. The CDR3 coding sequence is TGTGCCAGCTCACCGACGCGCGCGACAGATACGCAGTATTTT. Its protein is CASSPTRATDTQYF. The chain carries TRBV18 and TRBJ2-3; D gene unclear. This CDR3 region has 14 residues. Per the germline V gene, CDR1 is KGHSH and CDR2 is LQKENI. Trimming shortened V by 3 bases and J by 3 bases, and 10 bases separated the two germline ends.

The CDR3 loop is CATSVWARLGETQYF. The CDR3 DNA reads TGTGCCACCTCGGTATGGGCGCGCCTGGGAGAGACCCAGTACTTC. The chain couples TRBV5-5 to TRBJ2-5; no reliable D call. The CDR3 sequence is 15 residues long. Trimming stripped 9 bases from V and 4 bases from J, with 22 bases between. Germline assignment: CDR1 SGHKS and CDR2 YYEKEE (reference sequence).

This clonotype was seen more than once but under ten times. The chain carries TRBV5-1 and TRBJ2-2, with D possibly matching TRBD1 (6 bases). This CDR3 contains 14 residues. Trimming stripped 5 bases from V and 6 bases from J, with 14 bases between. CDR1 and CDR2 from the germline V gene are SGHRS and YFSETQ. The CDR3 sequence is CASRRTQGSGELFF. CDR3 bases: TGCGCCAGCAGACGGACTCAGGGGTCCGGGGAGCTGTTTTTT.

This clonotype has just a few counts. The chain couples TRBV5-1 to TRBJ2-1; D unclear. V was pared by 6 bases and J by 2 bases, with 9 bases between. The CDR3 sequence is 13 residues long. Germline V gene lookup returns CDR1 SGHRS and CDR2 YFSETQ. CDR3 bases: TGCGCCAGCAAAGCTGTTACCTACAATGAGCAGTTCTTC. Amino acids: CASKAVTYNEQFF.

This clonotype has ten or more counts. The chain joins TRBV5-1 to TRBJ2-7; 8 bases line up with TRBD1. This CDR3 is built from 14 residues. The junction had 2 bases not matched to a gene; V was cut back by 0 bases and J by 3 bases. Germline CDR1 and CDR2: SGHRS and YFSETQ. This CDR3 is CASSLEQGGYEQYF. As DNA, the CDR3 is TGCGCCAGCAGCTTGGAACAGGGGGGCTACGAGCAGTACTTC.